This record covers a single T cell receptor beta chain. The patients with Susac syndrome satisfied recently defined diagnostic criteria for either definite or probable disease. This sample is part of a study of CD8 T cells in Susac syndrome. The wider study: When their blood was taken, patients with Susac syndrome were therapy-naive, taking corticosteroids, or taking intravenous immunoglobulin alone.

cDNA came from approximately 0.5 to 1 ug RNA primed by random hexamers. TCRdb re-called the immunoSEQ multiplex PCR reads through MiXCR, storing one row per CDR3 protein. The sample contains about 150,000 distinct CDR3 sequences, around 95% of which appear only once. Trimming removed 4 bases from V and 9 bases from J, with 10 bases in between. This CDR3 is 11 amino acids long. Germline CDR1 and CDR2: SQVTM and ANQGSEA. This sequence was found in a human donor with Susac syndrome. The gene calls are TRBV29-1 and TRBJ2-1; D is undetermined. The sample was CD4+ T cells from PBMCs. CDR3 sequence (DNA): TGCAGCGTTGTTGGATATCGTGAGCAGTTCTTC. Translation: CSVVGYREQFF.